Below, 15 T cell receptor beta chains from the same sample are listed, as sequenced in a study of blood T cell repertoires in COVID-19. Only in-frame clones appear in the TCRdb table, and some are missing; sequencing was by immunoSEQ multiplex PCR. The sample lists fewer than 250,000 clones, approximately 91% occurring once. Material: peripheral blood. The receptors were gathered from a woman between 40 and 55 years old who had recovered from COVID-19.

The CDR3 sequence: CASSLGTGGSPLHF. The CDR3 nucleotides are TGCGCCAGCAGCTTGGGGACAGGGGGGTCACCCCTCCACTTT. This chain uses TRBV5-1 with TRBJ1-6; 10 positions agree with TRBD1. This CDR3 has 14 residues. CDR1 is SGHRS, CDR2 YFSETQ, per germline. V was pared by 0 bases and J by 10 bases, with 1 base of the junction left unmatched.

The CDR3 nucleotides are TGTGCCAGCAGCTCCCGGGGGGAGTTGAATGAGCAGTTCTTC. It encodes CASSSRGELNEQFF. This chain joins TRBV11-1 and TRBJ2-1; 7 bases are shared with TRBD2. The length of the CDR3 is 14 residues. Germline assignment: CDR1 SGHAT and CDR2 FQDESV (reference sequence). Trimming at V came to 4 bases and at J to 7 bases, leaving 7 bases not matched to a gene. Full variable domain (missing parts from reference TRBV11-1 and TRBJ2-1): EAEVAQSPRYKITEKSQAVAFWCDPISGHATLYWYRQILGQGPELLVQFQDESVVDDSQLPKDRFSAERLKGVDSTLKIQPAELGDSAMYLCASSSRGELNEQFFGPGTRLTVL.

This clone has a single count. The chain is built from TRBV7-2 and TRBJ1-2; the match to TRBD1 covers 7 bases. The V gene's germline CDR1 is SGHTA and CDR2 FQGNSA. The junction had 6 bases not matched to a gene; V was cut back by 5 bases and J by 0 bases. The CDR3 is 15 residues long. CDR3 in amino acids: CASSIGTETNYGYTF. CDR3 DNA: TGTGCCAGCAGCATAGGGACAGAAACTAACTATGGCTACACCTTC.

The J gene is TRBJ1-5, the V gene TRBV28, with 7 bases matching TRBD1. Germline V gene lookup returns CDR1 MDHEN and CDR2 SYDVKM. CDR3 size: 14 residues. V shed 6 bases, J shed 7 bases, and the junction held 9 bases outside the gene matches. CDR3 coding DNA: TGTGCCAGCAGACCTACAGGGGAAGGACAGCCCCAGCATTTT. This gives the protein CASRPTGEGQPQHF.

This chain uses TRBV18 with TRBJ2-4; D is possibly TRBD1 (5 bases). The CDR3 contains 15 residues. Germline V gene sequence: CDR1 KGHSH, CDR2 LQKENI. V was shortened by 3 bases and J by 0 bases, with 9 bases between the two germline ends. CDR3 in amino acids: CASSPTALAKNIQYF. For the CDR3, the DNA is TGTGCCAGCTCACCGACAGCTCTAGCCAAAAACATTCAGTACTTC.

The chain uses TRBV10-3 and TRBJ2-5, with TRBD1 matching 9 bases. V trimming: 4 bases; J trimming: 2 bases; junction bases outside the gene matches: 8. The germline V gene has CDR1 ENHRY and CDR2 SYGVKD. The CDR3 runs to 16 residues. The CDR3 reads CAISVGGTGIQETQYF. CDR3 coding DNA: TGTGCCATCAGTGTCGGCGGGACAGGGATACAAGAGACCCAGTACTTC.

V usage is TRBV12-3 or TRBV12-4 and J usage is TRBJ1-2, with TRBD1 as a possible D gene (6 bases). V shed 6 bases and J shed 8 bases, with 16 bases lying between them. The CDR3 contains 13 residues. The CDR3 region is CASSYTGREGYTF. CDR3 nucleotide sequence: TGTGCCAGCAGCTATACAGGGCGGGAGGGCTACACCTTC.

This chain links TRBV9 with TRBJ2-7, with a possible D match to TRBD2 (6 bases). Trimming took off 4 bases at V and 2 bases at J, with 16 bases between the two ends. This CDR3 region has 15 residues. CDR1 and CDR2 from the germline V gene are SGDLS and YYNGEE. CDR3 loop: CASSIEAGSTYEQYF. In nucleotides, the CDR3 is TGTGCCAGCAGCATTGAGGCGGGATCAACCTACGAGCAGTACTTC.

The chain has TRBV18 and TRBJ1-1; weak D call: TRBD1 (6 bases). V shed 8 bases and J shed 4 bases, with 14 bases lying between them. CDR1 is KGHSH, CDR2 LQKENI, per germline. The CDR3 has 13 residues. The CDR3 region has the DNA TGTGCCAGCGGGCAGGGGACGGGCACTGAAGCTTTCTTT. This encodes CASGQGTGTEAFF.

The chain recombines TRBV5-1 with TRBJ2-1; 12 bases match TRBD2. J gave up 4 bases and V 0 bases, and 2 bases lay outside the gene matches. Germline lookup yields CDR1 SGHRS and CDR2 YFSETQ. The CDR3 runs to 16 residues. The CDR3: CASSLATSGRYNEQFF. The CDR3 nucleotides are TGCGCCAGCAGCTTGGCGACTAGCGGGAGATACAATGAGCAGTTCTTC.

The chain carries TRBV30 and TRBJ2-5, with 7 nucleotides matching TRBD2. The CDR3 loop spans 13 amino acids. CDR1 is GTSNPN and CDR2 is SVGIG in the germline V gene (reference sequence). Trimming at V came to 8 bases and at J to 5 bases, leaving 11 bases not matched to a gene. This CDR3 reads CAGTAGVGETQYF. The CDR3 bases are TGTGCCGGGACCGCGGGGGTCGGGGAGACCCAGTACTTC.

The DNA for the CDR3 is TGTGCCAGTAGTATGGGGGGGCTCTCCTACAATGAGCAGTTCTTC. This encodes CASSMGGLSYNEQFF. The gene calls are TRBV19 and TRBJ2-1, with TRBD2 as a possible D gene (7 bases). Germline CDR1 LNHDA, CDR2 SQIVND (reference sequence). The CDR3 spans 15 residues. Trimming took off 3 bases at V and 0 bases at J, with 9 bases between the two ends.

V gene TRBV5-5 combines with J gene TRBJ2-1; 7 bases map to TRBD1. V lost 1 base to trimming and J lost 5 bases; unmatched junction nucleotides: 9. Germline CDR1 SGHKS, CDR2 YYEKEE (reference sequence). There are 16 residues in the CDR3. CDR3: CASSLRTGDANNEQFF. CDR3 sequence (DNA): TGTGCCAGCAGCTTGCGAACAGGGGATGCCAACAATGAGCAGTTCTTC.

The chain employs TRBV14 and TRBJ2-5, with D perhaps TRBD1 (5 bases). The CDR3 covers 15 residues. Per the germline V gene, CDR1 is SGHDN and CDR2 is FVKESK. V was cut by 3 bases and J by 2 bases, with 13 bases left in between. For the CDR3, the DNA is TGTGCCAGCAGCCAGCTCAGGGCCCTTCAAGAGACCCAGTACTTC. Amino acid sequence: CASSQLRALQETQYF.

This clone was seen once. The chain employs TRBV7-2 and TRBJ2-3; 8 nucleotides align to TRBD2. The germline V gene has CDR1 SGHTA and CDR2 FQGNSA. The trim removed 4 bases at V and 4 bases at J, leaving 10 bases unmatched. The CDR3 is 16 amino acids. The CDR3 reads CASSSRLTSVADTQYF. In DNA, the CDR3 is TGTGCCAGCAGCTCGCGCCTGACTAGCGTGGCAGATACGCAGTATTTT.